The 9 T cell receptor beta chains below all came from one sample that was sequenced in a study of Ad26.COV2.S vaccination and SARS-CoV-2 variants. TCRdb's copy holds only in-frame clones and misses some; the assay was immunoSEQ multiplex PCR. The sample lists 440,000 or so clones, roughly 87% occurring once. Stated treatment: some 19 received Ad26.COV2.S at low or high dose, single or two shots; 5 received placebo; per-sample allocation not given. Specimens were obtained on day 63 following the first vaccine or placebo injection. The sequencing used peripheral blood, collected in a trial of Ad26.COV2.S vaccine versus placebo. These TCRs come from a person between 18 and 65 years old who received the Ad26.COV2.S COVID-19 vaccine or a placebo.

As for this clone: A read error may produce the germline difference seen at one junction end. The J gene is TRBJ2-7, the V gene TRBV4-3; TRBD1 is a possible D gene (5 bases). Per the germline V gene, CDR1 is LGHNA and CDR2 is YSLEER. This CDR3 has 15 amino acids. The CDR3 bases are TGCACCAGCAGCCCCTCTCCAGACAGCTCCTACGAGCAGTACTTC. Translated: CTSSPSPDSSYEQYF.

The J gene is TRBJ1-6, the V gene TRBV12-3 or TRBV12-4, with D unclear. This CDR3 is built from 13 residues. Between the trimmed V and J ends, which lost 7 bases and 7 bases, there was a span of 11 bases. CDR3 in amino acids: CASTLVANSPLHF. DNA for the CDR3: TGTGCCAGCACCCTGGTTGCGAATTCACCCCTCCACTTT.

The chain recombines TRBV5-1 with TRBJ1-6; D gene unclear. The V end was cut by 1 base, the J end by 10 bases, with 9 bases between. The CDR3 is made up of 13 amino acids. Germline CDR1 reads SGHRS; CDR2 reads YFSETQ. CDR3 sequence reads: CASSLSVDSPLHF. The CDR3 DNA follows: TGCGCCAGCAGCTTGAGCGTTGACTCACCCCTCCACTTT.

The rearrangement joins TRBV5-1 to TRBJ2-5; 10 bases are shared with TRBD2. This CDR3 is built from 15 residues. J was trimmed by 2 bases and V by 5 bases; bases with no gene match: 6. Germline CDR1 SGHRS, CDR2 YFSETQ. Written as DNA, the CDR3 is TGCGCCAGCAGGGCTAGCGGGAGTGGGCAAGAGACCCAGTACTTC. It encodes CASRASGSGQETQYF.

This clone was seen a few times. The rearrangement joins TRBV7-9 to TRBJ1-2; no definite D call. Germline CDR1 and CDR2: SEHNR and FQNEAQ (reference sequence). V was pared by 1 base and J by 4 bases, with 16 bases between. This CDR3 has 16 residues. CDR3 protein: CASSLGSGPEGYGYTF. The DNA for the CDR3 is TGTGCCAGCAGCTTAGGGTCAGGCCCTGAGGGCTATGGCTACACCTTC.

This chain links TRBV7-2 with TRBJ2-1; TRBD1 agrees at 9 bases. Germline V gives CDR1 SGHTA, CDR2 FQGNSA. Trimming at V came to 5 bases and at J to 5 bases, leaving 10 bases not matched to a gene. This CDR3 contains 16 residues. Here the CDR3 reads CASSATGGATDNEQFF. Written as DNA, the CDR3 is TGTGCCAGCAGCGCCACAGGGGGCGCAACCGACAATGAGCAGTTCTTC.

The J gene is TRBJ2-7, the V gene TRBV6-6; unclear D gene. The CDR3 is 12 amino acids. Germline CDR1 reads MNHNY; CDR2 reads SVGAGI (reference sequence). The ends were cut back, 6 bases at V and 2 bases at J, with 8 bases in the middle. The CDR3 loop is CASSRSPYEQYF. The CDR3 bases are TGTGCCAGCAGCCGCTCCCCCTACGAGCAGTACTTC.

Here the CDR3 DNA reads TGTGCCAGCAGCCGGGACCAACAAGAGACCCAGTACTTC. It codes for CASSRDQQETQYF. The rearrangement links TRBV3-1 (or the pseudogene TRBV3-2) to TRBJ2-5; D possibly uses TRBD1 or TRBD2 (5 bases each). This CDR3 is 13 amino acids long. Trimming removed 4 bases at V and 2 bases at J, with 8 bases between. Looked up from germline, CDR1 is LGHDT and CDR2 is YNNKEL (reference sequence).

The V and J genes are TRBV9 and TRBJ1-2, with D possibly TRBD1 on 6 matching bases. Looked up from germline, CDR1 is SGDLS and CDR2 is YYNGEE. The CDR3 sequence is 13 residues long. Trimming left V 0 bases short and J 4 bases short, with 7 bases between. Here the CDR3 reads CASSVEGGYGYTF. CDR3 coding DNA: TGTGCCAGCAGCGTAGAGGGGGGCTATGGCTACACCTTC.